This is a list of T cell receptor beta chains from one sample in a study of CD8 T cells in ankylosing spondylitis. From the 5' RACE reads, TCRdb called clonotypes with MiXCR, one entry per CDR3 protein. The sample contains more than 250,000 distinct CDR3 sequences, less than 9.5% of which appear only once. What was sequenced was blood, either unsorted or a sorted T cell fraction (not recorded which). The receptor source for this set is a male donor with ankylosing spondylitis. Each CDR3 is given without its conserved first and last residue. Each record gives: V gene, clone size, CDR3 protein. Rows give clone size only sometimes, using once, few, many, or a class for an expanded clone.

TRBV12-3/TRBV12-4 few ASSLAEENTIY
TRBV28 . ASLPRGGLTYNEQF
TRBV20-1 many SAWTGGYEQY
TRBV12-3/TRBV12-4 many ASQQGQGLNQPQH
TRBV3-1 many ASSETGVGTDTQY
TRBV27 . ASTLHLGNQPQH
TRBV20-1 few SALRAATSYEQY
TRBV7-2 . ASSTVKGGTQY
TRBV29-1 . SVGAGRSGSRDEQY
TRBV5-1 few ASSLGAHNEQF
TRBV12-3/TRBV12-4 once ASRHSYPGANVLT
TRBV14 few ASSQDPWRSGYT
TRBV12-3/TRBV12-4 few ASNMEGVAGELF
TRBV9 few ASSVIGRGETQY
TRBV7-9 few ASSLGLGLGTEAF
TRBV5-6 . ASSLVGDNYEQY
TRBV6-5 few ASSYETSGRHEQF
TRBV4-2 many ASSRGLRDRDRGNQPQH
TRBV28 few ASSSTIGRRNQPQH
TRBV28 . ASSRPRSTAYNEQF
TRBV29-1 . SVAGSDGELF
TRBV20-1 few SASWGLAREQY
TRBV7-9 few ASRGLTGRSYNEQF
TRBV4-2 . ASSQDPKRGSVAGGVADTQY